Listed below are T cell receptor beta chains from one sample, sequenced in a study of post-analysis software for immune sequencing data. TCRdb called the PCR reads again in MiXCR, with one record for every CDR3 protein. The top ten hold about 4.8% of the sample, which has 820,000 or so distinct CDR3 sequences, approximately 53% seen once. Sequencing was performed on blood. The origin of the receptors is a girl aged 5-17 years with multiple sclerosis. The CDR3 runs from the conserved cysteine through the conserved F or W. The D gene is left open where the match is weak. Clone size, where shown, is once, few, many, or a class for clones that have expanded.

d_call j_call cdr3_length v_call clone_size cdr3_aa cdr3_nt
. TRBJ2-1 16 TRBV6-4 . CASRPQGTDSYNEQFF TGTGCCAGCAGACCCCAGGGAACCGACTCCTACAATGAGCAGTTCTTC
TRBD2 TRBJ2-5 17 TRBV20-1 few CSASQTSAGQLGEEQYF TGCAGTGCTAGCCAGACTAGCGCCGGCCAGCTAGGGGAAGAGCAGTACTTC
TRBD2 TRBJ2-5 15 TRBV7-8 few CASSLMSGKEETQYF TGTGCCAGCAGCTTAATGAGCGGGAAAGAAGAGACCCAGTACTTC
TRBD1 TRBJ1-1 16 TRBV20-1 once CSARDRGQGAWTEAFF TGCAGTGCTAGAGATCGGGGCCAGGGGGCTTGGACTGAAGCTTTCTTT
TRBD2 TRBJ2-1 17 TRBV7-3 . CASSFSPLAGGRSEQFF TGTGCCAGCAGCTTCAGCCCCCTCGCGGGAGGTCGAAGTGAGCAGTTCTTC
. TRBJ2-7 14 TRBV3-1 . CASSQIGGSYEQYF TGTGCCAGCAGCCAAATAGGGGGCTCCTACGAGCAGTACTTC
TRBD2 TRBJ2-1 13 TRBV7-6 . CASSLRTSAEQFF TGTGCCAGCAGCTTACGAACTAGCGCTGAGCAGTTCTTC
TRBD1 TRBJ1-5 15 TRBV2 . CASSGDRGQRQPQHF TGTGCCAGCAGTGGGGACAGGGGGCAAAGGCAGCCCCAGCATTTT
. TRBJ2-7 16 TRBV7-9 . CASSLAGGEGFYEQYF TGTGCCAGCAGCTTAGCTGGAGGGGAAGGGTTCTACGAGCAGTACTTC
TRBD2 TRBJ2-7 12 TRBV15 . CATSRDSGEQYF TGTGCCACCAGCAGAGATAGCGGGGAGCAGTACTTC
. TRBJ2-1 13 TRBV13 . CASSTTDYNEQFF TGTGCCAGCAGCACTACGGATTACAATGAGCAGTTCTTC
. TRBJ2-3 14 TRBV20-1 . CSARGSRDTDTQYF TGCAGTGCTAGAGGGTCTAGGGACACAGATACGCAGTATTTT
TRBD1 TRBJ2-3 15 TRBV6-4 once CTSSPGQGLTDTQYF TGTACCAGCAGCCCCGGACAGGGACTCACAGATACGCAGTATTTT
. TRBJ2-7 14 TRBV5-1 . CASSVVPGSDEQYF TGCGCCAGCAGCGTGGTTCCGGGTTCGGATGAGCAGTACTTC
TRBD2 TRBJ2-7 14 TRBV29-1 . CSVDFSGSTGEQYF TGCAGCGTTGATTTCAGCGGGAGTACTGGCGAGCAGTACTTC
TRBD1 TRBJ2-2 15 TRBV29-1 . CSVEVRQGGTGELFF TGCAGCGTGGAAGTCCGACAGGGGGGGACCGGGGAGCTGTTTTTT
TRBD2 TRBJ2-1 17 TRBV7-9 . CASSFRLAGGYGNEQFF TGTGCCAGCAGCTTTAGGCTAGCGGGAGGGTATGGCAATGAGCAGTTCTTC
TRBD2 TRBJ2-7 14 TRBV7-2 . CASSLLAGGHEQYF TGTGCCAGCAGCTTGCTAGCGGGGGGCCACGAGCAGTACTTC
. TRBJ2-7 13 TRBV29-1 few CSAEQESRNEQYF TGCAGCGCGGAACAGGAGTCTCGCAACGAGCAGTACTTC
. TRBJ2-1 15 TRBV20-1 . CSARFHNWDYNEQFF TGCAGTGCTAGGTTTCACAATTGGGACTACAATGAGCAGTTCTTC
. TRBJ2-2 15 TRBV14 . CASRPQPATTGELFF TGTGCCAGCAGACCCCAACCAGCTACCACCGGGGAGCTGTTTTTT
TRBD2 TRBJ2-1 14 TRBV15 few CATSGTSGRSEQFF TGTGCCACCAGCGGGACTAGCGGGAGGTCTGAGCAGTTCTTC
. TRBJ2-1 16 TRBV12-3/TRBV12-4 . CASSRSGTPGTDEQFF TGTGCCAGCAGTCGATCCGGGACCCCAGGGACGGATGAGCAGTTCTTC
TRBD2 TRBJ2-3 16 TRBV20-1 . CSANIGTSGSTDTQYF TGCAGTGCTAACATTGGGACTAGCGGGAGCACAGATACGCAGTATTTT
TRBD1 TRBJ2-5 14 TRBV12-3/TRBV12-4 . CASSPGNRGETQYF TGTGCCAGCAGCCCTGGGAACAGGGGAGAGACCCAGTACTTC
. TRBJ2-5 12 TRBV29-1 few CGAEFSRETQYF TGCGGCGCAGAATTCTCGCGGGAGACCCAGTACTTC
. TRBJ1-1 11 TRBV29-1 few CSVVRVTEAFF TGCAGCGTTGTAAGGGTTACTGAAGCTTTCTTT
TRBD2 TRBJ2-7 17 TRBV20-1 . CSARGGTSGGVRYEQYF TGCAGTGCTAGAGGAGGAACTAGCGGGGGAGTGAGGTACGAGCAGTACTTC
TRBD2 TRBJ2-4 15 TRBV12-3/TRBV12-4 . CASSKKAGVGNIQYF TGTGCCAGCAGCAAGAAAGCGGGAGTTGGAAACATTCAGTACTTC
. TRBJ2-6 17 TRBV20-1 . CSARVQKERSGANVLTF TGCAGTGCTAGAGTTCAGAAAGAACGCTCTGGGGCCAACGTCCTGACTTTC
TRBD2 TRBJ2-7 14 TRBV5-1 . CASSSGLARGEQYF TGCGCCAGCAGCTCGGGACTAGCGAGGGGCGAGCAGTACTTC
. TRBJ2-5 15 TRBV6-5 . CASRAGTARQETQYF TGTGCCAGCAGGGCCGGGACTGCGAGACAAGAGACCCAGTACTTC
. TRBJ2-5 15 TRBV12-5 . CASGLVQGRHETQYF TGTGCTAGTGGTTTGGTACAGGGAAGGCACGAGACCCAGTACTTC
. TRBJ2-1 10 TRBV20-1 . CSAHYNEQFF TGCAGTGCCCACTACAATGAGCAGTTCTTC
TRBD2 TRBJ2-4 18 TRBV3-1 . CASSRRLAGGLAKNIQYF TGTGCCAGCAGCAGGAGACTAGCGGGAGGTTTAGCCAAAAACATTCAGTACTTC
TRBD2 TRBJ2-4 17 TRBV15 few CATPGRGQHNDKNIQYF TGTGCCACCCCCGGGAGGGGACAACACAACGACAAAAACATTCAGTACTTC
TRBD2 TRBJ2-7 13 TRBV20-1 . CSAPGLASYERYF TGCAGTGCCCCGGGACTAGCGTCCTACGAGCGGTACTTC
TRBD2 TRBJ2-1 15 TRBV7-8 . CASSLGGRGYNEQFF TGTGCCAGCAGCTTAGGCGGGAGGGGATACAATGAGCAGTTCTTC
. TRBJ2-1 18 TRBV21-1 . CATSTPGGPLASYNEQFF TGTGCCACCTCAACCCCTGGTGGTCCCTTAGCGTCCTACAATGAGCAGTTCTTC
TRBD1 TRBJ2-5 14 TRBV20-1 . CSAPRGLPGETQYF TGCAGTGCGCCCAGGGGGCTCCCGGGGGAGACCCAGTACTTC
TRBD1 TRBJ2-7 13 TRBV25-1 . CASTPGQTYEQYF TGTGCCAGCACTCCGGGACAGACTTACGAGCAGTACTTC
. TRBJ2-1 14 TRBV4-2 many CASSGLVEPDEQFF TGTGCCAGCAGCGGGCTAGTAGAGCCAGATGAGCAGTTCTTC
. TRBJ2-3 15 TRBV6-1 few CASSRRGGSTDTQYF TGTGCCAGCAGCCGCAGGGGCGGGAGCACAGATACGCAGTATTTT
TRBD1 TRBJ2-7 13 TRBV7-9 . CASSDDRVYEQYF TGTGCCAGCAGCGACGACAGGGTCTACGAGCAGTACTTC
. TRBJ2-1 13 TRBV7-2 few CASQTSSYNEQFF TGTGCCAGCCAGACGAGCTCCTACAATGAGCAGTTCTTC
TRBD1 TRBJ2-1 14 TRBV7-3 . CASSYGTGDNEQFF TGTGCCAGCAGCTACGGGACAGGGGACAATGAGCAGTTCTTC
TRBD1 TRBJ2-7 15 TRBV6-1 . CASTPLTGAVYEQYF TGTGCCAGCACCCCACTAACAGGGGCAGTCTACGAGCAGTACTTC